The 32 T cell receptor beta chains below all came from one sample that was sequenced in a study of blood T cell repertoires in COVID-19. The table came from immunoSEQ multiplex PCR; TCRdb's copy has only in-frame clones and leaves some out. This table has approximately 140,000 clones, 85% to 90% appearing once. Sequenced material: peripheral blood. These receptors were obtained from a young man with COVID-19, enrolled during active disease.

The chain recombines TRBV29-1 with TRBJ2-3; D call uncertain. The V and J ends lost 2 bases and 1 base respectively, with 10 bases between them. This CDR3 has 14 residues. Germline lookup yields CDR1 SQVTM and CDR2 ANQGSEA. The CDR3, as DNA: TGCAGCGTTGAACCGGCGCAGGGCACAGATACGCAGTATTTT. It yields the protein CSVEPAQGTDTQYF.

CDR3 DNA: TGTGCCAGCAGTCCACAGGGCTACAATGAGCAGTTCTTC. Its protein is CASSPQGYNEQFF. The chain uses TRBV28 and TRBJ2-1, with D maybe TRBD1 (6 bases). The CDR3 spans 13 residues. The V end was cut by 5 bases, the J end by 3 bases, with 8 bases between. The germline gives CDR1 MDHEN, CDR2 SYDVKM.

Remarks on this clone: One end of the junction varies from germline; a read error may be responsible. The chain links TRBV11-2 to TRBJ1-4, with 9 bases identical to TRBD1. Germline V gives CDR1 SGHAT, CDR2 FQNNGV. There are 15 residues in the CDR3. CDR3 bases: TGTGCCAGCAGCTTAAGAGGGACAGGGAATGAAAAACTGCTTTTT. This translates into CASSLRGTGNEKLLF.

V usage is TRBV6-1 and J usage is TRBJ2-6; no definite D call. CDR3 length: 17 residues. Between the trimmed V and J ends, which lost 0 bases and 2 bases, there was a span of 11 bases. The germline V gene encodes CDR1 MNHNS and CDR2 SASEGT. Here the CDR3 DNA reads TGTGCCAGCAGTGAAGCGCTTCGAGGAGCTGGGGCCAACGTCCTGACTTTC. Translating it yields CASSEALRGAGANVLTF.

This chain uses TRBV9 with TRBJ1-6; 7 nucleotides line up with TRBD1. Germline values: CDR1 SGDLS, CDR2 YYNGEE. V dropped 2 bases and J dropped 12; count of bases not matched to a gene: 11. The CDR3 sequence is 15 residues long. In nucleotides, the CDR3 is TGTGCCAGCAGCGTGGGGACAGTACGGGTCCAACCCCTCCACTTT. Protein product: CASSVGTVRVQPLHF.

This clone was picked up one time. V usage is TRBV20-1 and J usage is TRBJ2-7; tentatively, D is TRBD2 (5 bases). Per germline, CDR1 DFQATT and CDR2 SNEGSKA (reference sequence). This CDR3 has 11 amino acids. The V end lost 4 bases, the J end lost 3 bases, and 7 bases lay between the germline ends. CDR3 amino acids: CSATAGYEQYF. In nucleotides, the CDR3 is TGCAGTGCTACCGCGGGCTACGAGCAGTACTTC.

V gene TRBV10-3 combines with J gene TRBJ1-3; possible D gene TRBD1, 6 bases. This CDR3 comprises 15 residues. Germline CDR1 reads ENHRY; CDR2 reads SYGVKD. The V end lost 5 bases, the J end lost 2 bases, and 13 bases lay between the germline ends. CDR3 amino acids: CAISPQGTAGNTIYF. CDR3 coding DNA: TGTGCCATCAGTCCACAGGGTACGGCTGGAAACACCATATATTTT.

The chain is built from TRBV14 and TRBJ2-7; D remains ambiguous. The CDR3 covers 15 residues. V gave up 2 bases and J gave up 3 bases, with 14 bases separating them. The V gene's germline CDR1 is SGHDN and CDR2 FVKESK. The CDR3 spells CASSQYSSGYYEQYF. The CDR3 nucleotides read TGTGCCAGCAGCCAATACAGCTCAGGCTACTACGAGCAGTACTTC.

The J gene is TRBJ2-7, the V gene TRBV24-1, with D maybe TRBD1 (5 bases). CDR1 KGHDR and CDR2 SFDVKD come from the germline V gene. CDR3 length: 13 residues. Deletions cut 7 bases from V and 0 bases from J, with 9 bases between. For the CDR3, the DNA is TGTGCCACCAGCACAGGCGTCTCCTACGAGCAGTACTTC. Translating it yields CATSTGVSYEQYF.

CDR3 coding DNA: TGTGCCAGCTCACCACGGACTAGCGGGAGTGGCAATGAGCAGTTCTTC. Its protein product is CASSPRTSGSGNEQFF. The genes are TRBV18 and TRBJ2-1; 13 bases match TRBD2. CDR1 is KGHSH, CDR2 LQKENI, per germline. The V segment lost 1 base and the J segment 6 bases; nucleotides outside the gene matches: 3. This CDR3 has 16 residues. The variable domain in full, with the rest retrieved from reference TRBV18 and TRBJ2-1, is NAGVMQNPRHLVRRRGQEARLRCSPMKGHSHVYWYRQLPEEGLKFMVYLQKENIIDESGMPKERFSAEFPKEGPSILRIQQVVRGDSAAYFCASSPRTSGSGNEQFFGPGTRLTVL.

Remarks on this clone: A junction boundary mismatches the germline segment, possibly from a read error. The V gene is TRBV7-7, the J gene TRBJ2-5, with 9 positions matching TRBD2. The CDR3 runs to 15 residues. Germline CDR1 SSHAT, CDR2 FNYEAQ (reference sequence). The CDR3 DNA follows: TGTGCTAGCAGCTTCAGTAGCGGGAGAGGGGAGACCCAGTACTTC. The encoded protein is CASSFSSGRGETQYF.

The rearrangement joins TRBV21-1 to TRBJ2-7; TRBD2 is the table's D call and was not checked against the DNA. TRBV21-1 counts as a pseudogene. The CDR3 has 18 amino acids. The DNA of the CDR3 is TGTGCCAGCAGCAAAGTGCGCGGGAGGGCCAGGAAATATGGCGAGCAGTACTTC. It specifies CASSKVRGRARKYGEQYF.

The rearrangement uses TRBV15 and TRBJ1-5; no clear D gene. V was pared by 1 base and J by 2 bases, with 9 bases between. The CDR3 consists of 15 residues. Per germline, CDR1 LNHNV and CDR2 YYDKDF (reference sequence). The CDR3 region is CATSRGGRGNQPQHF. As DNA, the CDR3 is TGTGCCACCAGCAGAGGAGGGCGAGGCAATCAGCCCCAGCATTTT.

V and J are TRBV27 and TRBJ2-5; possibly TRBD1 for D (6 bases). The CDR3 totals 15 residues. Between the trimmed V and J ends, which lost 5 bases and 5 bases, there was a span of 18 bases. Germline V gene data show CDR1 as MNHEY and CDR2 as SMNVEV (reference sequence). Here the CDR3 reads CASSQRSRGGETQYF. CDR3 DNA sequence: TGTGCCAGCAGTCAACGGTCCAGGGGCGGGGAGACCCAGTACTTC.

This rearrangement joins TRBV27 to TRBJ2-1, with 7 bases aligning to TRBD2. Germline CDR1 and CDR2: MNHEY and SMNVEV (reference sequence). The junction had 7 bases not matched to a gene; V was cut back by 3 bases and J by 5 bases. CDR3 length: 15 amino acids. The CDR3 loop is CASSLGGLSNNEQFF. Written as DNA, the CDR3 is TGTGCCAGCAGTTTGGGGGGGTTATCAAACAATGAGCAGTTCTTC.

This clone appeared a few times. The V call is TRBV19, the J call TRBJ2-5; D unclear. V was cut by 5 bases and J by 2 bases, with 3 bases left in between. CDR1 is LNHDA and CDR2 is SQIVND in the germline V gene (reference sequence). CDR3 length: 11 amino acids. This chain's CDR3 is CASSAQETQYF. The CDR3 nucleotides read TGTGCCAGTAGTGCGCAAGAGACCCAGTACTTC. Together with reference TRBV19 and TRBJ2-5, the CDR3 gives the full variable domain: DGGITQSPKYLFRKEGQNVTLSCEQNLNHDAMYWYRQDPGQGLRLIYYSQIVNDFQKGDIAEGYSVSREKKESFPLTVTSAQKNPTAFYLCASSAQETQYFGPGTRLLVL.

The genes are TRBV18 and TRBJ2-7; D is perhaps TRBD1 (6 bases). Germline V gene sequence: CDR1 KGHSH, CDR2 LQKENI. Trimming shortened V by 8 bases and J by 0 bases, and 11 bases separated the two germline ends. This CDR3 is built from 13 residues. The CDR3 is CASQTGSSYEQYF. In DNA, the CDR3 is TGTGCCAGCCAAACAGGGAGCTCCTACGAGCAGTACTTC.

The J gene is TRBJ1-2, the V gene TRBV19; 8 positions match TRBD1. V shed 1 base and J 6 bases; nucleotides not matched to a gene: 4. The CDR3 sequence is 14 residues long. Germline lookup yields CDR1 LNHDA and CDR2 SQIVND (reference sequence). DNA of the CDR3: TGTGCCAGTAGTATAGTAGACAGGGGAAATGGCTACACCTTC. Its protein is CASSIVDRGNGYTF.

The chain uses TRBV9 and TRBJ2-7; 8 positions match TRBD2. Unmatched junction bases numbered 14, after V lost 3 bases and J lost 3 bases. The CDR3 has 17 residues. Germline loops: CDR1 SGDLS, CDR2 YYNGEE. CDR3 sequence reads: CASSAPQSGSNHYEQYF. CDR3 coding DNA: TGTGCCAGCAGCGCCCCACAGAGCGGGAGTAATCACTACGAGCAGTACTTC.

J is TRBJ2-7 and V is TRBV7-9; D perhaps matches TRBD2 (6 bases). CDR3 length: 16 residues. V gave up 2 bases and J gave up 0 bases, with 14 bases separating them. Germline V CDR1 and CDR2: SEHNR, FQNEAQ (reference sequence). The DNA of the CDR3 is TGTGCCAGCAGCTTATCAGTCGGGACTTTCTCCTACGAGCAGTACTTC. This translates into CASSLSVGTFSYEQYF.

The rearrangement uses TRBV19 and TRBJ1-1; 8 nucleotides align to TRBD1. This CDR3 has 15 amino acids. V trimming: 10 bases; J trimming: 3 bases; junction bases outside the gene matches: 13. Germline lookup yields CDR1 LNHDA and CDR2 SQIVND (reference sequence). The CDR3 sequence: CATRTGLLRDTEAFF. DNA of the CDR3: TGTGCCACCAGGACAGGGCTCTTACGGGACACTGAAGCTTTCTTT.

The V and J genes are TRBV2 and TRBJ2-2, with 7 positions matching TRBD2. From germline, CDR1 is SNHLY and CDR2 FYNNEI. V shed 8 bases and J 6 bases; nucleotides not matched to a gene: 3. CDR3 length equals 12 residues. CDR3 nucleotide sequence: TGTGCCAGCGGACTAGTTCCCGGGGAGCTGTTTTTT. Translated: CASGLVPGELFF.

V gene TRBV5-1 combines with J gene TRBJ1-1; D remains unclear. This CDR3 spans 13 amino acids. Germline assignment: CDR1 SGHRS and CDR2 YFSETQ. Trimming stripped 4 bases from V and 5 bases from J, with 12 bases between. CDR3 in DNA: TGCGCCAGCAGCATCTACGGGGATACTGAAGCTTTCTTT. It encodes CASSIYGDTEAFF. Full variable domain (outside the CDR3, taken from reference TRBV5-1 and TRBJ1-1): KAGVTQTPRYLIKTRGQQVTLSCSPISGHRSVSWYQQTPGQGLQFLFEYFSETQRNKGNFPGRFSGRQFSNSRSEMNVSTLELGDSALYLCASSIYGDTEAFFGQGTRLTVV.

The chain has TRBV28 and TRBJ2-7; 10 bases align to TRBD1. In germline, CDR1 is MDHEN, CDR2 SYDVKM. V was pared by 7 bases and J by 3 bases, with 9 bases of the junction left unmatched. There are 15 residues in the CDR3. The CDR3 DNA reads as TGTGCCAGCAATACCATCGGGACAGGGGACTACGAGCAGTACTTC. It encodes CASNTIGTGDYEQYF.

The genes are TRBV2 and TRBJ1-2, with D perhaps TRBD1 (6 bases). Germline V gives CDR1 SNHLY, CDR2 FYNNEI. This CDR3 is built from 13 residues. V lost 11 bases and J 6 bases, leaving 19 bases between the germline ends. CDR3 region: CADKAGASNGYTF. The CDR3 bases are TGTGCCGACAAGGCAGGGGCAAGTAATGGCTACACCTTC.

The chain carries TRBV15 and TRBJ2-5, with 7 bases fitting TRBD1. CDR1 and CDR2 from the germline V gene are LNHNV and YYDKDF (reference sequence). The CDR3 runs 16 residues. J was trimmed by 0 bases and V by 4 bases; bases with no gene match: 8. DNA for the CDR3: TGTGCCACCAGCACAACCGGGACAGTGAACCAAGAGACCCAGTACTTC. Encoded protein: CATSTTGTVNQETQYF.

This clone was detected only once. The V gene is TRBV6-2 or TRBV6-3, the J gene TRBJ2-2; D call uncertain. Deletions cut 0 bases from V and 0 bases from J, with 17 bases between. CDR3 length: 19 amino acids. The germline V gene has CDR1 MNHEY and CDR2 SVGEGT. The CDR3 DNA sequence: TGTGCCAGCAGTTACTCGGCCCCACATGCAATTTCGAACACCGGGGAGCTGTTTTTT. Translating it yields CASSYSAPHAISNTGELFF.

The chain employs TRBV5-8 and TRBJ2-1, with 7 bases matching TRBD1. From germline, CDR1 is SGHTS and CDR2 YDEGEE. V lost 1 base and J lost 3; bases outside the gene matches: 1. This CDR3 is 14 amino acids long. CDR3 DNA: TGTGCCAGCAGCTTGAGACAGGGCTACAATGAGCAGTTCTTC. Its protein product is CASSLRQGYNEQFF. Full variable domain (rest looked up from reference TRBV5-8 and TRBJ2-1): EAGVTQSPTHLIKTRGQQATLRCSPISGHTSVYWYQQALGLGLQFLLWYDEGEERNRGNFPPRFSGRQFPNYSSELNVNALELEDSALYLCASSLRQGYNEQFFGPGTRLTVL.

This clone was seen a single time. Here the CDR3 DNA reads TGTGCCTGGAGTCGGACTAGCGGGATGATAATCTACGAGCAGTACTTC. Its translation is CAWSRTSGMIIYEQYF. The chain combines TRBV30 with TRBJ2-7; 12 nucleotides line up with TRBD2. Germline trimming cut 2 bases from V and 3 bases from J; bases unmatched to any gene: 8. Germline CDR1 reads GTSNPN; CDR2 reads SVGIG (reference sequence). The CDR3 length is 16 residues.

This clone was seen a single time. V is TRBV27 and J is TRBJ2-3; 10 nucleotides match TRBD2. CDR3 size: 15 residues. V dropped 6 bases and J dropped 3; count of bases not matched to a gene: 6. In germline, CDR1 is MNHEY, CDR2 SMNVEV (reference sequence). DNA for the CDR3: TGTGCCAGCAGCACTTCTAGCGGGAGTACAGATACGCAGTATTTT. Residues: CASSTSSGSTDTQYF.

The chain recombines TRBV5-1 with TRBJ2-5; D perhaps matches TRBD2 (5 bases). The V end was cut by 3 bases, the J end by 2 bases, with 8 bases between. This CDR3 spans 13 amino acids. The germline V gene has CDR1 SGHRS and CDR2 YFSETQ. The CDR3 region is CASSSEEQETQYF. In DNA, the CDR3 is TGCGCCAGCAGCTCGGAGGAACAAGAGACCCAGTACTTC.

The gene calls are TRBV7-8 and TRBJ2-7; 9 bases are a match to TRBD1. With 4 bases clipped from V and 3 bases from J, the junction kept 4 bases outside the gene matches. The CDR3 contains 14 residues. Germline CDR1 is SGHVS and CDR2 is FQNEAQ. The CDR3 spells CASSSTGGVYEQYF. For the CDR3, the DNA is TGTGCCAGCAGCTCGACAGGGGGTGTCTACGAGCAGTACTTC.